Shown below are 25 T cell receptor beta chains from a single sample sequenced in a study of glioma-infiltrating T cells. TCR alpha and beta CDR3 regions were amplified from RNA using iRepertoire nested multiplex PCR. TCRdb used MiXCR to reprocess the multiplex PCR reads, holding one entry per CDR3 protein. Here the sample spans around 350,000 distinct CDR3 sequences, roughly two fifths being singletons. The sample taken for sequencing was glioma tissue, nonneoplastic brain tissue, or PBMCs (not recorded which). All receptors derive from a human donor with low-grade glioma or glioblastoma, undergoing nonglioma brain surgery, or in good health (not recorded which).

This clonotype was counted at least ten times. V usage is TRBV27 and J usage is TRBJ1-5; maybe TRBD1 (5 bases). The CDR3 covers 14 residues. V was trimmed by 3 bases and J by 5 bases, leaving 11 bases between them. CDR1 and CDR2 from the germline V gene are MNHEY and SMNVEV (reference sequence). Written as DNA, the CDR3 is TGTGCCAGCAGTTTGGTGGGCAGGGATCAGCCCCAGCATTTT. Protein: CASSLVGRDQPQHF.

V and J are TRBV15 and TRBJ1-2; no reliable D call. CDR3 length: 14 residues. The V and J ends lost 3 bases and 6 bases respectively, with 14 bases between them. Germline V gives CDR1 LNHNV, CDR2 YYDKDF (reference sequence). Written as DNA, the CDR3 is TGTGCCACCAGCAGCCCACCATTCCTCCATGGCTACACCTTC. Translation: CATSSPPFLHGYTF.

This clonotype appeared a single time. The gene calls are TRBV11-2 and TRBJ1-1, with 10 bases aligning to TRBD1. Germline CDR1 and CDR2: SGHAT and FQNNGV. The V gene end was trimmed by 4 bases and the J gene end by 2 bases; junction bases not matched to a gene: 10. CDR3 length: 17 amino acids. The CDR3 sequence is CASSSGQGQNKNTEAFF. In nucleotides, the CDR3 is TGTGCCAGCAGCTCGGGACAGGGGCAAAATAAAAACACTGAAGCTTTCTTT.

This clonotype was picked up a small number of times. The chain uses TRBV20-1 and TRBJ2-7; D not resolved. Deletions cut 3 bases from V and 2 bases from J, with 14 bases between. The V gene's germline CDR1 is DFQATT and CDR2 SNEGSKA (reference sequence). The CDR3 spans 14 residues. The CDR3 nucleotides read TGCAGTGCTAGTGGGCATCTTATCGCCTACGAGCAGTACTTC. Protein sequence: CSASGHLIAYEQYF.

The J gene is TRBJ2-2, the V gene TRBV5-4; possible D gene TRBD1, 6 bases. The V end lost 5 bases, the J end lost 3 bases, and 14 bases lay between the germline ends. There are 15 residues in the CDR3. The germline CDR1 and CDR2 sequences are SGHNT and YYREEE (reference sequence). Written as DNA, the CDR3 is TGTGCCAGCAGGTCCTGGACAGCCTACACCGGGGAGCTGTTTTTT. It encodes CASRSWTAYTGELFF.

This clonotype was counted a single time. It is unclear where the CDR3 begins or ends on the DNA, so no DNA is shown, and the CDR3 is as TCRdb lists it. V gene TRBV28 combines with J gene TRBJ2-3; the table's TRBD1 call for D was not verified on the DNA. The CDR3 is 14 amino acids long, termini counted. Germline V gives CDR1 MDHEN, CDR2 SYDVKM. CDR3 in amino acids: CASSGDFGQGTKYF.

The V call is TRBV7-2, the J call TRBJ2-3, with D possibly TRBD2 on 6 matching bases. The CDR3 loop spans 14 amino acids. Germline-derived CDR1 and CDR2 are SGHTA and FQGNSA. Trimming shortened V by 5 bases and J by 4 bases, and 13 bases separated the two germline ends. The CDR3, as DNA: TGTGCCAGCAGCCGAGATGGGACTGCAGATACGCAGTATTTT. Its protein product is CASSRDGTADTQYF.

The CDR3 is CASSQGASGSHEQYF. The CDR3 DNA reads TGCGCCAGCAGCCAAGGGGCTAGCGGGAGCCACGAGCAGTACTTC. The chain joins TRBV4-3 to TRBJ2-7; 10 positions match TRBD2. The junction had 5 bases not matched to a gene; V was cut back by 1 base and J by 5 bases. Germline V gene lookup returns CDR1 LGHNA and CDR2 YSLEER. This CDR3 is 15 amino acids long.

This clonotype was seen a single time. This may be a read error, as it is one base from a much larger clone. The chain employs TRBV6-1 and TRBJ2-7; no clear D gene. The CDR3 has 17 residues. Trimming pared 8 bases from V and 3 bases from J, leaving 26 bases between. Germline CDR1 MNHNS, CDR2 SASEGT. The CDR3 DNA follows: TGTGCCAGCCGCAATTTAGGCGACACGAACTGGAACTACGAGCAGTACTTC. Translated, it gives CASRNLGDTNWNYEQYF.

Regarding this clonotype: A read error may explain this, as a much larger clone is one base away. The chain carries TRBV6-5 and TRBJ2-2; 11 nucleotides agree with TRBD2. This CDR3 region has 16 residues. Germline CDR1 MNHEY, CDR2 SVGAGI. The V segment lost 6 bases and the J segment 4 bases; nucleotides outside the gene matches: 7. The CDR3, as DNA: TGTGCCAGCAGCCTGGCTAGCGGGAGGATCACCGGGGAGCTGTTTTTT. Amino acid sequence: CASSLASGRITGELFF.

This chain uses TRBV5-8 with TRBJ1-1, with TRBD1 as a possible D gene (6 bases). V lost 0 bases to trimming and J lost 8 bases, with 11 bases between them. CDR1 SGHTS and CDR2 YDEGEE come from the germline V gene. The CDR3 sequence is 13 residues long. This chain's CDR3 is CASSLVTGREAFF. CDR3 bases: TGTGCCAGCAGCTTGGTAACAGGGCGGGAAGCTTTCTTT.

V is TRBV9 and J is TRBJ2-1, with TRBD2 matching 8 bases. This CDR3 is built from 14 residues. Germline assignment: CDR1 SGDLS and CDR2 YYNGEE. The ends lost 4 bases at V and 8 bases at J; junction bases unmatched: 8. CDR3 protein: CASSLRTSSHEQFF. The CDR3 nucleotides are TGTGCCAGCAGCCTGAGGACTAGCTCCCATGAGCAGTTCTTC.

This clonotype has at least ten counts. The DNA for the CDR3 is TGCAGTGCTCCTCTCCCTAGCAATCAGCCCCAGCATTTT. Its translation is CSAPLPSNQPQHF. This chain joins TRBV20-1 and TRBJ1-5; D remains unclear. The CDR3 length is 13 residues. CDR1 and CDR2 (germline): DFQATT, SNEGSKA (reference sequence). Trimming removed 5 bases from V and 0 bases from J, with 8 bases in between.

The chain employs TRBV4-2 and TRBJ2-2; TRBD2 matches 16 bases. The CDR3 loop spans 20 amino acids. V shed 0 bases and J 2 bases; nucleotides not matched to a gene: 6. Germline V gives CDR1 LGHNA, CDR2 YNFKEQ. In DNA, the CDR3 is TGTGCCAGCAGCCAAGAAATCGGGACTAGCGGGAGGGGTAACACCGGGGAGCTGTTTTTT. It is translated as CASSQEIGTSGRGNTGELFF.

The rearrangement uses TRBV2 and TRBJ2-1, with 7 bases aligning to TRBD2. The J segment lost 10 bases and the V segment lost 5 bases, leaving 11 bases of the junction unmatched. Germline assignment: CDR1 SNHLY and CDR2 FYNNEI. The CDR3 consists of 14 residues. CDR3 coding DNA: TGTGCCAGCAGTACTTTTGCTAGCGGTAAGGAGCAGTTCTTC. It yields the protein CASSTFASGKEQFF.

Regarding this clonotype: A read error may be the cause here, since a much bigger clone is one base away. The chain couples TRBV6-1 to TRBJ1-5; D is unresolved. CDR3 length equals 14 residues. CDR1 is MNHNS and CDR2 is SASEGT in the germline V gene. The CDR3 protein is CASSETTENQPRHF. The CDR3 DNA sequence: TGTGCCAGCAGTGAGACGACCGAGAATCAGCCCCGGCATTTT.

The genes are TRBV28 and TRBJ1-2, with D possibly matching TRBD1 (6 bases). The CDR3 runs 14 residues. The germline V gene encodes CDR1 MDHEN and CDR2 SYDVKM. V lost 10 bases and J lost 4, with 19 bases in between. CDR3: CATKYRALGYGYTF. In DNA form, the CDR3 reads TGTGCCACTAAATACAGGGCGTTGGGCTATGGCTACACCTTC.

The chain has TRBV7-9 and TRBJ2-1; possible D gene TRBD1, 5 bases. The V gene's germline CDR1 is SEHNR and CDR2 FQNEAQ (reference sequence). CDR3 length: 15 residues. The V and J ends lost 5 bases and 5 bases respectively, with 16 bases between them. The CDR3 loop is CASSPTRIRDNEQFF. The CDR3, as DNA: TGTGCCAGCAGCCCCACCAGGATCAGGGACAATGAGCAGTTCTTC.

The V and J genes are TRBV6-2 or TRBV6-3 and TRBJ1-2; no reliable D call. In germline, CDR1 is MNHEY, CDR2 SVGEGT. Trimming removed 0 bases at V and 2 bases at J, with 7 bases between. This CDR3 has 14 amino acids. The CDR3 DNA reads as TGTGCCAGCAGTTACTCGAAGCGCAACTATGGCTACACCTTC. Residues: CASSYSKRNYGYTF.

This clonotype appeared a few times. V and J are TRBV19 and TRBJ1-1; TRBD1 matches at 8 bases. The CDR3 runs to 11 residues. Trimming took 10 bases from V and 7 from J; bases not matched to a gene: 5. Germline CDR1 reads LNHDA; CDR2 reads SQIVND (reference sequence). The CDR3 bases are TGTGCCACATCCGGGACAGGTGAAGCTTTCTTT. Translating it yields CATSGTGEAFF.

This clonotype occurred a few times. This chain's CDR3 is CATRSRPRGAGVTSTDTQYF. The DNA for the CDR3 is TGTGCCACCAGGAGTCGCCCCCGGGGTGCGGGAGTGACTAGCACAGATACGCAGTATTTT. The chain couples TRBV15 to TRBJ2-3; 7 nucleotides align to TRBD2. The CDR3 sequence is 20 residues long. V gave up 6 bases and J gave up 0 bases; unmatched junction bases: 21. Per germline, CDR1 LNHNV and CDR2 YYDKDF (reference sequence).

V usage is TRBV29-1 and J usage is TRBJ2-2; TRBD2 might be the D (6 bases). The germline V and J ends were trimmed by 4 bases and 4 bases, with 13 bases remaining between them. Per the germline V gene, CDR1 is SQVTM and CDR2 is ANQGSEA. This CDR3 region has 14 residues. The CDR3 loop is CSVGISGTTGELFF. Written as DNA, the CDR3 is TGCAGCGTTGGAATTAGCGGAACCACCGGGGAGCTGTTTTTT.

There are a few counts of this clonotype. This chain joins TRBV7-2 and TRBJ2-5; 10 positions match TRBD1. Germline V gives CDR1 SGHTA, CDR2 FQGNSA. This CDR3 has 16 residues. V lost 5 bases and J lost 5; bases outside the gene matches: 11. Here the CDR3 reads CASSAPRQGAGETQYF. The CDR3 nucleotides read TGTGCCAGCAGCGCTCCCCGACAGGGGGCAGGGGAGACCCAGTACTTC. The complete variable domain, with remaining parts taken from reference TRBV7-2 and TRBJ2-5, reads GAGVSQSPSNKVTEKGKDVELRCDPISGHTALYWYRQSLGQGLEFLIYFQGNSAPDKSGLPSDRFSAERTGGSVSTLTIQRTQQEDSAVYLCASSAPRQGAGETQYFGPGTRLLVL.

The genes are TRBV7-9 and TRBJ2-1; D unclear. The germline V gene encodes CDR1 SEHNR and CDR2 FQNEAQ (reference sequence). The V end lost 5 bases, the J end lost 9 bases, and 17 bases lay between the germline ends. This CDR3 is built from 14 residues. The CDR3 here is CASSRRTLRAEQFF. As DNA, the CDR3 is TGTGCCAGCAGCCGACGAACGCTACGGGCTGAGCAGTTCTTC.

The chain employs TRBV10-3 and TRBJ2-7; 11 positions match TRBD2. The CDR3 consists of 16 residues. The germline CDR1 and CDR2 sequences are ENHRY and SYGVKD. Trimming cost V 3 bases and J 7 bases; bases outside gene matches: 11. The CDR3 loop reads CAISDPGLAGPWEQYF. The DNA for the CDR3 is TGTGCCATCAGTGATCCCGGACTAGCGGGCCCTTGGGAGCAGTACTTC.